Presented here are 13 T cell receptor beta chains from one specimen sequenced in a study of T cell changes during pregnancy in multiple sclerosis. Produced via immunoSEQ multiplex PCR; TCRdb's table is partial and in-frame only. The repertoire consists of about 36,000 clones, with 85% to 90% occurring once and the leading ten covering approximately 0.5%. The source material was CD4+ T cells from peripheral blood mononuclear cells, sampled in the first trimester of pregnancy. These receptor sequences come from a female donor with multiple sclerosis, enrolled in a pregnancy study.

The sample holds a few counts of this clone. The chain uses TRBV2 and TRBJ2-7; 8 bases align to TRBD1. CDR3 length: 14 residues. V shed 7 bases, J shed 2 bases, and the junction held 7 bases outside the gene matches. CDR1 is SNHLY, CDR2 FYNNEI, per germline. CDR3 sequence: CASNPGQETYEQYF. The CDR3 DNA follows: TGTGCCAGCAATCCGGGACAGGAAACCTACGAGCAGTACTTC.

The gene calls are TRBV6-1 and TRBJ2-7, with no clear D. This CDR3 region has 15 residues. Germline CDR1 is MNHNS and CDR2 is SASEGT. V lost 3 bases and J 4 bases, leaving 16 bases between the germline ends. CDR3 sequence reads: CASSDQVNTGYEQYF. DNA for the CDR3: TGTGCCAGCAGTGATCAGGTCAACACCGGATACGAGCAGTACTTC.

In DNA, the CDR3 is TGTGCCAGCAGCTTAGAAGGGGTCACCGGGGAGCTGTTTTTT. This codes for CASSLEGVTGELFF. The chain couples TRBV11-2 to TRBJ2-2; weak D call: TRBD1 (5 bases). The CDR3 is 14 residues long. The germline gives CDR1 SGHAT, CDR2 FQNNGV. V lost 0 bases and J 4 bases, leaving 6 bases between the germline ends.

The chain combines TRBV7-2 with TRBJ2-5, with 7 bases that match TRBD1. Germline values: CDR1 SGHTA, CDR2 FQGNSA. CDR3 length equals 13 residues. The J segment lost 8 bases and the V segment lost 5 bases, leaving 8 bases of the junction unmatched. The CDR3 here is CASSPSEGATQYF. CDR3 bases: TGTGCCAGCAGCCCAAGCGAGGGGGCAACCCAGTACTTC. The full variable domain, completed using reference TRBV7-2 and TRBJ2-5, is GAGVSQSPSNKVTEKGKDVELRCDPISGHTALYWYRQSLGQGLEFLIYFQGNSAPDKSGLPSDRFSAERTGGSVSTLTIQRTQQEDSAVYLCASSPSEGATQYFGPGTRLLVL.

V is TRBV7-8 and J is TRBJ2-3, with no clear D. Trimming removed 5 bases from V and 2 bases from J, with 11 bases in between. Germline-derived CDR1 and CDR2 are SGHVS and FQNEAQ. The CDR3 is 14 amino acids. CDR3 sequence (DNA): TGTGCCAGCAGCCCGGGTCACCACACAGATACGCAGTATTTT. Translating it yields CASSPGHHTDTQYF.

Here the CDR3 reads CASRGETQYF. CDR3 DNA sequence: TGTGCCAGCCGAGGGGAGACCCAGTACTTC. The chain couples TRBV6-5 to TRBJ2-5; possible D gene TRBD2, 5 bases. Germline CDR1 MNHEY, CDR2 SVGAGI. The V and J ends lost 8 bases and 5 bases respectively, with 6 bases between them. The CDR3 has 10 residues.

CDR3 in DNA: TGTGCCAGCAGCCCGGGACAGGGAGGTAATTCACCCCTCCACTTT. As protein: CASSPGQGGNSPLHF. The chain couples TRBV9 to TRBJ1-6; 9 bases agree with TRBD1. This CDR3 is built from 15 residues. V lost 4 bases, J lost 6 bases, and 5 bases stayed unmatched. Germline V CDR1 and CDR2: SGDLS, YYNGEE.

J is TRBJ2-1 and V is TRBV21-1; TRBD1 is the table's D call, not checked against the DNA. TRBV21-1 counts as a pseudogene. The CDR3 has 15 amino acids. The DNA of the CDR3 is TGTGCCAGCAGCAATTCGGGACAGGCCTACAATGAGCAGTTCTTC. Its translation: CASSNSGQAYNEQFF.

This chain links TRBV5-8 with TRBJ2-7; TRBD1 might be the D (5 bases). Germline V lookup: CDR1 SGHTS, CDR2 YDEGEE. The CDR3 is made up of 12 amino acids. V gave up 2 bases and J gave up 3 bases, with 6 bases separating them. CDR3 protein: CASSLTGYEQYF. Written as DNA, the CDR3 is TGTGCCAGCAGCTTAACAGGCTACGAGCAGTACTTC.

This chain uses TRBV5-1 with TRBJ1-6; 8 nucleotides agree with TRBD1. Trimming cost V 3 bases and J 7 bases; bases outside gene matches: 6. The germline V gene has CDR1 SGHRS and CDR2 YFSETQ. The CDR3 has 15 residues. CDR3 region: CASSSRGQENSPLHF. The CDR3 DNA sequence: TGCGCCAGCAGCTCGCGGGGACAGGAAAATTCACCCCTCCACTTT.

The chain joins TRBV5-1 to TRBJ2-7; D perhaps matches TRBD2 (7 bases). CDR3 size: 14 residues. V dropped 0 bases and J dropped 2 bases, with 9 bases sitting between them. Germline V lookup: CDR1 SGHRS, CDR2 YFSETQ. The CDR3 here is CASSLGGGPYEQYF. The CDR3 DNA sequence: TGCGCCAGCAGCTTGGGGGGGGGCCCCTACGAGCAGTACTTC. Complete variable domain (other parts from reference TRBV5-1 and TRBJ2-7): KAGVTQTPRYLIKTRGQQVTLSCSPISGHRSVSWYQQTPGQGLQFLFEYFSETQRNKGNFPGRFSGRQFSNSRSEMNVSTLELGDSALYLCASSLGGGPYEQYFGPGTRLTVT.

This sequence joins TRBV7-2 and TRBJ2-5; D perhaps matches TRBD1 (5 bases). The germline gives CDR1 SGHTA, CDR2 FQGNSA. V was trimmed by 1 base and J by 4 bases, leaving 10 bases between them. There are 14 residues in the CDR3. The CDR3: CASSLVSGIETQYF. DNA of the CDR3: TGTGCCAGCAGCTTAGTTTCAGGGATAGAGACCCAGTACTTC.

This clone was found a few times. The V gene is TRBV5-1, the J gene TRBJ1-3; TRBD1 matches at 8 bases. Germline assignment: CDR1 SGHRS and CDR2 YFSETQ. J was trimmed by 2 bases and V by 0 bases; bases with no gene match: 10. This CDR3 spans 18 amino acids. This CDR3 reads CASSLGQGAKWAGNTIYF. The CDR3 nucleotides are TGCGCCAGCAGCTTGGGCCAGGGGGCAAAGTGGGCTGGAAACACCATATATTTT.